This T cell receptor (beta chain) was profiled in a study of vaccination effects on CD4 cells after COVID-19. Turning to the study itself: There were a couple of convalescent patients who gave samples 16 days and one week before vaccination. Notes on the study in general: Convalescents' post-vaccination spike-reactive clones were chiefly new, vaccine-induced ones.

Sequencing was performed with immunoSEQ multiplex PCR; in TCRdb, only in-frame clones are kept and a portion is missing. The table has some 56,000 clones, roughly three quarters seen once; the top ten hold roughly 6%. Viral peptide pools were used in the ViraFEST assay to expand antigen-specific CD4+ T cells, and sequencing came afterward. It was after nine to ten days of culture that CD4+ T cells were isolated. This person caught SARS-CoV-2 sometime from March to December 2020, and PCR testing confirmed the infection. Cultivation was performed at approximately 2.1 million PBMC per well with roughly 10 IU/ml IL-2 and 9.5 to 10 ug/ml peptides added. Cells had half their medium changed to IL-2 medium on days 3 and 7. Points on this clone: Its antigen remains unidentified.

This material consisted of CD4+ T cells from PBMCs cultured with HIV peptides, taken before COVID-19 vaccination. As to subset: HIV-1 Nef peptide pool negative control/reference culture. The source of this sequence is a human donor who had a prior SARS-CoV-2 infection.

The CDR3 region is CASSLSGYGYTF. CDR3 nucleotides: TGTGCCAGCAGTTTATCCGGCTATGGCTACACCTTC. The V call is TRBV28, the J call TRBJ1-2; D not certain. The CDR3 has 12 amino acids. V lost 1 base to trimming and J lost 4 bases, with 4 bases between them. Per germline, CDR1 MDHEN and CDR2 SYDVKM.